The 8 T cell receptor beta chains reported below all come from one sample, sequenced in a study of CD8+ T cells in alopecia areata. Investigators isolated RNA and reverse transcribed it into cDNA to act as the sequencing template. The repertoire was sequenced with immunoSEQ multiplex PCR; TCRdb's copy has only in-frame clones and lacks some. The sample has roughly 200,000 clones, around 63% seen once. Sequencing used CD4+ T cells sorted from blood, obtained at week 0. All receptors come from a human donor with alopecia areata.

This clone was recorded only once. The chain has TRBV25-1 and TRBJ2-7; TRBD1 or TRBD2 may be the D gene (6 bases each). The germline V gene has CDR1 MGHDK and CDR2 SYGVNS. CDR3 length: 14 residues. V lost 10 bases, J lost 2 bases, and 18 bases lay in between. The CDR3 loop is CATRGRTGPYEQYF. The DNA of the CDR3 is TGTGCCACCCGGGGGCGCACTGGCCCCTACGAGCAGTACTTC.

The genes are TRBV30 and TRBJ2-2; D call uncertain. Trimming left V 1 base short and J 1 base short, with 4 bases between. The CDR3 is made up of 13 amino acids. Germline-derived CDR1 and CDR2 are GTSNPN and SVGIG (reference sequence). The CDR3 is CAWSGRNTGELFF. In DNA, the CDR3 is TGTGCCTGGAGTGGTAGGAACACCGGGGAGCTGTTTTTT. The full variable domain, its missing parts supplied by reference TRBV30 and TRBJ2-2, is SQTIHQWPATLVQPVGSPLSLECTVEGTSNPNLYWYRQAAGRGLQLLFYSVGIGQISSEVPQNLSASRPQDRQFILSSKKLLLSDSGFYLCAWSGRNTGELFFGEGSRLTVL.

Only a few counts were recorded for this clone. V is TRBV25-1 and J is TRBJ1-1; D remains ambiguous. V was shortened by 4 bases and J by 0 bases, with 12 bases between the two germline ends. This CDR3 is 15 amino acids long. CDR1 is MGHDK and CDR2 is SYGVNS in the germline V gene. As DNA, the CDR3 is TGTGCCAGCAGTGCGCCGACACTCCTGAACACTGAAGCTTTCTTT. Translating gives CASSAPTLLNTEAFF.

This clone showed up just a few times. The chain couples TRBV5-1 to TRBJ2-7; 8 nucleotides agree with TRBD2. CDR1 is SGHRS and CDR2 is YFSETQ in the germline V gene. Losses at the gene ends were 3 bases for V and 2 bases for J; bases not matched to a gene: 10. The CDR3 runs to 16 residues. CDR3 coding DNA: TGCGCCAGCAGCTCCGAGGCGGGGGGCCAGACCTACGAGCAGTACTTC. It is translated as CASSSEAGGQTYEQYF.

The rearrangement joins TRBV29-1 to TRBJ2-4; D gene ambiguous. The germline V gene has CDR1 SQVTM and CDR2 ANQGSEA. The CDR3 has 13 residues. Trimming left V 6 bases short and J 0 bases short, with 9 bases between. CDR3 loop: CSVKQIAKNIQYF. The CDR3 DNA follows: TGCAGCGTGAAACAGATAGCCAAAAACATTCAGTACTTC.

The chain combines TRBV30 with TRBJ1-6; 9 nucleotides match TRBD1. J gave up 6 bases and V 1 base, and 4 bases lay outside the gene matches. CDR3 length: 15 residues. The germline gives CDR1 GTSNPN, CDR2 SVGIG (reference sequence). For the CDR3, the DNA is TGTGCCTGGAGTGACGGGACAGGGTCTAATTCACCCCTCCACTTT. Translating gives CAWSDGTGSNSPLHF.

This chain connects TRBV29-1 to TRBJ2-3; D is unresolved. The CDR3 spans 11 residues. With 6 bases removed from V and 7 bases from J, the gap between germline ends came to 11 bases. The germline V gene encodes CDR1 SQVTM and CDR2 ANQGSEA. CDR3 in DNA: TGCAGCGTCTCCGGACGGAATACGCAGTATTTT. It is translated as CSVSGRNTQYF.

This rearrangement joins TRBV29-1 to TRBJ2-4; D may be TRBD1 or TRBD2 (5 bases each). CDR1 is SQVTM, CDR2 ANQGSEA, per germline. This CDR3 contains 16 residues. V lost 4 bases to trimming and J lost 0 bases, with 16 bases between them. The chain's CDR3 is CSVGGAGRRAKNIQYF. The CDR3 coding sequence is TGCAGCGTTGGAGGGGCAGGGCGAAGAGCCAAAAACATTCAGTACTTC. Together with reference TRBV29-1 and TRBJ2-4, the CDR3 gives the full variable domain: SAVISQKPSRDICQRGTSLTIQCQVDSQVTMMFWYRQQPGQSLTLIATANQGSEATYESGFVIDKFPISRPNLTFSTLTVSNMSPEDSSIYLCSVGGAGRRAKNIQYFGAGTRLSVL.